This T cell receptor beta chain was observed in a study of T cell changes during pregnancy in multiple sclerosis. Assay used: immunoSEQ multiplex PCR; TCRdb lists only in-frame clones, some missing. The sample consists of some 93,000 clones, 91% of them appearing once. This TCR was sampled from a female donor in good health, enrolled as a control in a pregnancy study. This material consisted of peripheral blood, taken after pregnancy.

The CDR3 here is CASSTGTGNTGELFF. The DNA of the CDR3 is TGTGCCAGCAGTACCGGGACAGGGAACACCGGGGAGCTGTTTTTT. V gene TRBV7-9 combines with J gene TRBJ2-2, with 8 nucleotides matching TRBD1. Unmatched junction bases numbered 4, after V lost 6 bases and J lost 1 base. The CDR3 is 15 amino acids. CDR1 is SEHNR and CDR2 is FQNEAQ in the germline V gene (reference sequence).